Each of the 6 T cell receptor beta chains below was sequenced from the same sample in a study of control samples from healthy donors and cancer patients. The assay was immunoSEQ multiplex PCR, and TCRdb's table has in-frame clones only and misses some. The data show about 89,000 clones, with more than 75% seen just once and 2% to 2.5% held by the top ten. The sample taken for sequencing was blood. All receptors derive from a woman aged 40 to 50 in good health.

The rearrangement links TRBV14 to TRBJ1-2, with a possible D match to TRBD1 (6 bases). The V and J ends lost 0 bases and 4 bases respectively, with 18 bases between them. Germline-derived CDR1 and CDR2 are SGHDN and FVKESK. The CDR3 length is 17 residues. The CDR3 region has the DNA TGTGCCAGCAGCCAAGAAGAGATGACAGGCATCTTCTATGGCTACACCTTC. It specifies CASSQEEMTGIFYGYTF.

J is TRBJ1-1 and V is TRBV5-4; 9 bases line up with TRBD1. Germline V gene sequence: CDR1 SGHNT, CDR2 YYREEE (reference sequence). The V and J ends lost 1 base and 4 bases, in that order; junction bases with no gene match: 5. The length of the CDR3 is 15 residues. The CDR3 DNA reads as TGTGCCAGCAGCTTGCTCCCGACAGGGGGCACTGAAGCTTTCTTT. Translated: CASSLLPTGGTEAFF. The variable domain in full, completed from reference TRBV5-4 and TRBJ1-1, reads ETGVTQSPTHLIKTRGQQVTLRCSSQSGHNTVSWYQQALGQGPQFIFQYYREEENGRGNFPPRFSGLQFPNYSSELNVNALELDDSALYLCASSLLPTGGTEAFFGQGTRLTVV.

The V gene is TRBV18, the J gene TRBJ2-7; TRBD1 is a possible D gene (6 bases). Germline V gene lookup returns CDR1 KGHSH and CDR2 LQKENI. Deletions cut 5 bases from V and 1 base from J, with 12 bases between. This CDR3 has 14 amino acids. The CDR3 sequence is CASSSYRESYEQYF. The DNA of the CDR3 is TGTGCCAGCTCATCCTACAGGGAATCCTACGAGCAGTACTTC.

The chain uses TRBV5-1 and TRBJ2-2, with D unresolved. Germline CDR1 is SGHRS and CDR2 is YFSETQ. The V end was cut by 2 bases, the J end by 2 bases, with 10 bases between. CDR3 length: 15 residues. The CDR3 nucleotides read TGCGCCAGCAGCTTACTGGTGGGTAACACCGGGGAGCTGTTTTTT. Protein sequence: CASSLLVGNTGELFF.

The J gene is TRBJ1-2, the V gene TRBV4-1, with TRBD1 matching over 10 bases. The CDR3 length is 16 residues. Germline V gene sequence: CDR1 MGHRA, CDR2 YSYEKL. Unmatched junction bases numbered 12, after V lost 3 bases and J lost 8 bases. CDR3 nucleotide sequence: TGCGCCAGCAGCCATGTGGGGACAGGGGATCGGCGGGGCTACACCTTC. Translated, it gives CASSHVGTGDRRGYTF.

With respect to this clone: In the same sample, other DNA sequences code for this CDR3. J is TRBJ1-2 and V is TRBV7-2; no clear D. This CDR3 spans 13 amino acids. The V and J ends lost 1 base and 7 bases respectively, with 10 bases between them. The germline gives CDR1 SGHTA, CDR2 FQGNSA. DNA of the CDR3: TGTGCCAGCAGCTTAGGAGGGAGAGTTGGCTACACCTTC. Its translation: CASSLGGRVGYTF.